These 4 T cell receptor beta chains were sequenced from one sample in a study of blood T cell repertoires in COVID-19. TCRdb keeps only in-frame clones here, not all; method: immunoSEQ multiplex PCR. The data hold some 400,000 clones, with roughly 89% observed a single time. Sequenced sample: PBMCs or T cells enriched from blood (not recorded which). The receptors here all came from a young woman who had recovered from COVID-19.

The chain links TRBV30 to TRBJ2-7; TRBD2 matches at 8 bases. Germline V gene data show CDR1 as GTSNPN and CDR2 as SVGIG (reference sequence). Trimming removed 2 bases from V and 2 bases from J; junction bases left unmatched: 2. The CDR3 spans 13 residues. CDR3 protein: CAWSLGLAYEQYF. In DNA, the CDR3 is TGTGCCTGGAGTTTGGGACTAGCCTACGAGCAGTACTTC.

This clone has only one observation. The chain employs TRBV28 and TRBJ2-1; D is perhaps TRBD1 (5 bases). Germline-derived CDR1 and CDR2 are MDHEN and SYDVKM. This CDR3 is 14 amino acids long. The ends were cut back, 3 bases at V and 2 bases at J, with 8 bases in the middle. In DNA form, the CDR3 reads TGTGCCAGCAGTTTGTGGGGCACCTACAATGAGCAGTTCTTC. Protein: CASSLWGTYNEQFF.

This clone was seen once. The chain uses TRBV2 and TRBJ2-2; tentative D call: TRBD2 (5 bases). This CDR3 region has 14 residues. With 1 base removed from V and 7 bases from J, the gap between germline ends came to 10 bases. Germline assignment: CDR1 SNHLY and CDR2 FYNNEI. The CDR3 protein is CASSEEAAGGELFF. DNA for the CDR3: TGTGCCAGCAGTGAAGAGGCGGCGGGCGGGGAGCTGTTTTTT.

The chain has TRBV7-8 and TRBJ2-1; 11 bases align to TRBD2. The CDR3 runs to 16 residues. CDR1 and CDR2 (germline): SGHVS, FQNEAQ. Losses at the gene ends were 6 bases for V and 7 bases for J; bases not matched to a gene: 11. The CDR3 loop is CASSSFSGRAGNEQFF. The CDR3 DNA reads TGTGCCAGCAGTTCCTTTAGCGGGAGGGCCGGTAATGAGCAGTTCTTC.